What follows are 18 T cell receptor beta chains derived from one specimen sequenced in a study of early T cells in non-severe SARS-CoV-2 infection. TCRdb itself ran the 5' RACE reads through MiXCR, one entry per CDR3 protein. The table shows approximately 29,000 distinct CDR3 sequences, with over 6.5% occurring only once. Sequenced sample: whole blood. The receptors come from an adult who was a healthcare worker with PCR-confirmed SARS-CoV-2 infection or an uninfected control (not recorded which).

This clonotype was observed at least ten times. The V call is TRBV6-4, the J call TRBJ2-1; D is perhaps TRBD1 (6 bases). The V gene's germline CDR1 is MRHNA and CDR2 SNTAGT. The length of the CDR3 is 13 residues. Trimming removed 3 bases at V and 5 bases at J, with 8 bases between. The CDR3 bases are TGTGCCAGCAGTGAGTACAGGGACAATGAGCAGTTCTTC. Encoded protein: CASSEYRDNEQFF.

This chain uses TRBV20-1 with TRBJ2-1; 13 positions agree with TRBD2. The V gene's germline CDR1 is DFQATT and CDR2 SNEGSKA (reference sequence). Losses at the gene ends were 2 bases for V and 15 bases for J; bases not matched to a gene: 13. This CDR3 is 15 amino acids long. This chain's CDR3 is CSARRGLAGEAASFF. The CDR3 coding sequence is TGCAGTGCTAGAAGAGGACTAGCGGGAGAAGCTGCGTCGTTCTTC.

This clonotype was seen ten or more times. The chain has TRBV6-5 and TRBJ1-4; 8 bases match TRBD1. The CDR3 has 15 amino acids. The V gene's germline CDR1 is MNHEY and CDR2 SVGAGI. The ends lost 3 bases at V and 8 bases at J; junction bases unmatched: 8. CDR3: CASSYSGQGGEKLFF. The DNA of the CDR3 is TGTGCCAGCAGTTATTCCGGACAGGGCGGAGAAAAACTGTTTTTT.

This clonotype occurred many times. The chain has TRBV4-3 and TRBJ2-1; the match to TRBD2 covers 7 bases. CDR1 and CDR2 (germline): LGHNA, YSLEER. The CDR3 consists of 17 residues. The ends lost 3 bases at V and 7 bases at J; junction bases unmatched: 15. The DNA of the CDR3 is TGCGCCAGCAGCCAGGGAAGACTAGCATACGTGGGGAATGAGCAGTTCTTC. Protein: CASSQGRLAYVGNEQFF.

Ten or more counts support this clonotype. The CDR3 bases are TGTGCCAGCAGTCCTCAGGGTCTCACAGATACGCAGTATTTT. The encoded protein is CASSPQGLTDTQYF. J is TRBJ2-3 and V is TRBV28, with a possible D match to TRBD1 (5 bases). V dropped 5 bases and J dropped 2 bases, with 11 bases sitting between them. The germline V gene encodes CDR1 MDHEN and CDR2 SYDVKM. The CDR3 spans 14 residues.

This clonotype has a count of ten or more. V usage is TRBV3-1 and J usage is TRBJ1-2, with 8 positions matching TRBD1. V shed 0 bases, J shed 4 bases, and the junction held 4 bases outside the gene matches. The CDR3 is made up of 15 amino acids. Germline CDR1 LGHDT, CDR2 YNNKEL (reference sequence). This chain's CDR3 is CASSQEGTGTYGYTF. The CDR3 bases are TGTGCCAGCAGCCAAGAAGGGACAGGAACCTATGGCTACACCTTC. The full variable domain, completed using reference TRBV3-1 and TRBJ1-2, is DTAVSQTPKYLVTQMGNDKSIKCEQNLGHDTMYWYKQDSKKFLKIMFSYNNKELIINETVPNRFSPKSPDKAHLNLHINSLELGDSAVYFCASSQEGTGTYGYTFGSGTRLTVV.

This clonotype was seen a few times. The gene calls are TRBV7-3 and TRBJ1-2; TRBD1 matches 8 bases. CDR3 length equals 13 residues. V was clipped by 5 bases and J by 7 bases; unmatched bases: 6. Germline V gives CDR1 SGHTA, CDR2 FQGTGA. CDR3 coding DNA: TGTGCCAGCAGCCCGGACAGGGCAGGTGGCTACACCTTC. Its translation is CASSPDRAGGYTF.

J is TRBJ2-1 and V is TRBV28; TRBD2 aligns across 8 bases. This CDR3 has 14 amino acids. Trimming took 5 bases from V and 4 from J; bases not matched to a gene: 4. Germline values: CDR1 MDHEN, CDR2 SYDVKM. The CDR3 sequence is CASSPSGSYNEQFF. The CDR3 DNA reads TGTGCCAGCAGTCCCAGCGGGAGTTACAATGAGCAGTTCTTC.

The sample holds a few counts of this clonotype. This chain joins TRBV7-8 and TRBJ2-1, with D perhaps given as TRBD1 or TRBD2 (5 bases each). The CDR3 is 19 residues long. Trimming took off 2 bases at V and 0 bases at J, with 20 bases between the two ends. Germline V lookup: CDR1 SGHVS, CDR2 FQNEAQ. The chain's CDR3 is CASSLRGWRVGSSYNEQFF. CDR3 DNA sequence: TGTGCCAGCAGCTTAAGGGGCTGGCGGGTGGGGAGCTCCTACAATGAGCAGTTCTTC.

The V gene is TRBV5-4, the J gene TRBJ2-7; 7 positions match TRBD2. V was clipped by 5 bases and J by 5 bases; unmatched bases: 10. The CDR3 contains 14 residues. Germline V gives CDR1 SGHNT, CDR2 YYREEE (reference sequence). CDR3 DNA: TGTGCCAGCAGGCAACTAGCGCGAGACCACGAGCAGTACTTC. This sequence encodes CASRQLARDHEQYF.

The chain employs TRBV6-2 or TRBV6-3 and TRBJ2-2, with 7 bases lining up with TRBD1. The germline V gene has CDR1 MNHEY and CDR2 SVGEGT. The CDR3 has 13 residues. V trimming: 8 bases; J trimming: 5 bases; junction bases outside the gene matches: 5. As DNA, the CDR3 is TGTGCCAGCCTACAGGGGCGGACCGGGGAGCTGTTTTTT. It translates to CASLQGRTGELFF.

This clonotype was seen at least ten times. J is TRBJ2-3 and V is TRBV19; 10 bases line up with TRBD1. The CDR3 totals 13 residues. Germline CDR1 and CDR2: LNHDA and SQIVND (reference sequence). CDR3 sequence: CASAGQGRNTQYF. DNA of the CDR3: TGTGCAAGTGCGGGACAGGGGCGAAATACGCAGTATTTT.

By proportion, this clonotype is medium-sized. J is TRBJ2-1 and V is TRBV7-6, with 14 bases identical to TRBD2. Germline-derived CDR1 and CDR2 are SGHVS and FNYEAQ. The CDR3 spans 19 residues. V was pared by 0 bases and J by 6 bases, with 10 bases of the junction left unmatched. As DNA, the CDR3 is TGTGCCAGCAGCTTAGCGCCTTCGGGACTAGCGGGAGCCGCCAATGAGCAGTTCTTC. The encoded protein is CASSLAPSGLAGAANEQFF.

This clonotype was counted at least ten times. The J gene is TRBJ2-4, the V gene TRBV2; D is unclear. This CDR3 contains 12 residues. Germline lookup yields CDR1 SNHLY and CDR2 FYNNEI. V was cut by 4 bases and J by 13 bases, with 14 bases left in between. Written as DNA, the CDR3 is TGTGCCAGCAGTGTGGGGTACCCTAAGCAGTACTTC. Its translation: CASSVGYPKQYF.

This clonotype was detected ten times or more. This CDR3 reads CASSRSGRNGRNTQYF. In DNA, the CDR3 is TGTGCCAGCAGCCGTAGCGGGAGGAATGGGCGGAATACGCAGTATTTT. The gene calls are TRBV3-1 and TRBJ2-3; 10 bases match TRBD2. The V segment lost 4 bases and the J segment 7 bases; nucleotides outside the gene matches: 11. CDR1 and CDR2 (germline): LGHDT, YNNKEL (reference sequence). The CDR3 is 16 amino acids.

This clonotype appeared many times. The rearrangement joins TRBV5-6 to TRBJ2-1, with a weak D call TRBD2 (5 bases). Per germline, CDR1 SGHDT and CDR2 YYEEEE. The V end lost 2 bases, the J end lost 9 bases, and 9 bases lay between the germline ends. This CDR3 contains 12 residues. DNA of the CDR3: TGTGCCAGCAGCTTAGGTCGGGGTGAGCAGTTCTTC. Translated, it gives CASSLGRGEQFF.

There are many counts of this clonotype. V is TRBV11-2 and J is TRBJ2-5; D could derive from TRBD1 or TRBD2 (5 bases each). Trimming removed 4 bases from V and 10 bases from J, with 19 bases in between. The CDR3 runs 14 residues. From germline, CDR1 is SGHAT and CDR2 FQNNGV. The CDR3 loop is CASSWGPQPVDQYF. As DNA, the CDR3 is TGTGCCAGCAGCTGGGGACCACAACCCGTGGACCAGTACTTC.

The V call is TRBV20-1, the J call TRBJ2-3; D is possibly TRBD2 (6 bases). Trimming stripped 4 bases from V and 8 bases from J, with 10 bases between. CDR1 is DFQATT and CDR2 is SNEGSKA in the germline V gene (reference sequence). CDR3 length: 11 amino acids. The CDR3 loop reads CSATNGGTQYF. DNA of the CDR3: TGCAGTGCTACCAACGGGGGTACGCAGTATTTT.